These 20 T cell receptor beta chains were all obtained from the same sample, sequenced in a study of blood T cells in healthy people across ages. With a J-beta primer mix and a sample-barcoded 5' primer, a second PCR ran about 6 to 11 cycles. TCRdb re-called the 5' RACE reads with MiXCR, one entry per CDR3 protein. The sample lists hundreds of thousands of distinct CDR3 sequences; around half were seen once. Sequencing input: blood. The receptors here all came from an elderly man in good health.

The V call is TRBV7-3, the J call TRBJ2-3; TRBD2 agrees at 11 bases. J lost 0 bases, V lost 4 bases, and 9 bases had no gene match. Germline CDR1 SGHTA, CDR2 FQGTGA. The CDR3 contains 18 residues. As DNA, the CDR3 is TGTGCCAGCAGCTCTGGCGCCAGACTAGCGGGAAGCACAGATACGCAGTATTTT. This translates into CASSSGARLAGSTDTQYF.

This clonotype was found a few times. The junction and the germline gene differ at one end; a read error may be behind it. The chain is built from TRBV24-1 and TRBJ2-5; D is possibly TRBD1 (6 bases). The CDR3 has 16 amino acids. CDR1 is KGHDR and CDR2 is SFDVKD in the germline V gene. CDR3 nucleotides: TGTGCCACCAGTGATTTGCGGGCGGACAGATCAGAGACCCTGTACTTC. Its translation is CATSDLRADRSETLYF.

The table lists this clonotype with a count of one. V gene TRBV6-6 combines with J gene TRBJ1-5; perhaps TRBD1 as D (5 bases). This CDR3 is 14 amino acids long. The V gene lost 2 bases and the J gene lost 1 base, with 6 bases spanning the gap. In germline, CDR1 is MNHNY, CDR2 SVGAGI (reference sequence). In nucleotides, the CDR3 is TGTGCCAGCAGTTACCAGGGCAGCAATCAGCCCCAGCATTTT. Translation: CASSYQGSNQPQHF.

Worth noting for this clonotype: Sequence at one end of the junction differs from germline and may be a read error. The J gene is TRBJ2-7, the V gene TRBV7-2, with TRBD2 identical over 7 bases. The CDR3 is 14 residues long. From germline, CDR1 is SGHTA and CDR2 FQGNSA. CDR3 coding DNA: TGTGCCAGCAACTTAAGGGAGGGGCGACCCAAGCAGTACTTC. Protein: CASNLREGRPKQYF.

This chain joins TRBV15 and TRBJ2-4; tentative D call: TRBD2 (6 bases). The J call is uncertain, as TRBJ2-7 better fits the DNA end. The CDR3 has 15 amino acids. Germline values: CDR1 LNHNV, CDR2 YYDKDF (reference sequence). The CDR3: CATSRDLEGGYEQYF. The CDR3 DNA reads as TGTGCCACCAGCAGAGATTTGGAGGGAGGCTACGAGCAGTACTTC.

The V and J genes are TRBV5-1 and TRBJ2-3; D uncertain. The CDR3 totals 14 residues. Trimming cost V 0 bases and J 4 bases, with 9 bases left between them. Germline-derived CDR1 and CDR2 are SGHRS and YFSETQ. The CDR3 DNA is TGCGCCAGCAGCTTGGGGGTTGGCCCAGATACGCAGTATTTT. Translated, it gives CASSLGVGPDTQYF.

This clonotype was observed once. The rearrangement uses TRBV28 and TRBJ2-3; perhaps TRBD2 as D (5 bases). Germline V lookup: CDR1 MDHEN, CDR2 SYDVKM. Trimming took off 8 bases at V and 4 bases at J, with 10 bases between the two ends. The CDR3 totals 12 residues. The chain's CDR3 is CASGRSSDTQYF. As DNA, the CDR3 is TGTGCCAGCGGGAGATCTTCAGATACGCAGTATTTT. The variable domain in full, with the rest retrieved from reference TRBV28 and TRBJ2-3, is DVKVTQSSRYLVKRTGEKVFLECVQDMDHENMFWYRQDPGLGLRLIYFSYDVKMKEKGDIPEGYSVSREKKERFSLILESASTNQTSMYLCASGRSSDTQYFGPGTRLTVL.

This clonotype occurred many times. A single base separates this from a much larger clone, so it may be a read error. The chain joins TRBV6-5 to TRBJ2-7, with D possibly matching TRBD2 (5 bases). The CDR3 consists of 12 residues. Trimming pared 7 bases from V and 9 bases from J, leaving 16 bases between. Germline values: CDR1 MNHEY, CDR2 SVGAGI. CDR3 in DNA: TGTGCCAGCAAACCGCCCACGGGAAGGCAGTACTTC. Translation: CASKPPTGRQYF.

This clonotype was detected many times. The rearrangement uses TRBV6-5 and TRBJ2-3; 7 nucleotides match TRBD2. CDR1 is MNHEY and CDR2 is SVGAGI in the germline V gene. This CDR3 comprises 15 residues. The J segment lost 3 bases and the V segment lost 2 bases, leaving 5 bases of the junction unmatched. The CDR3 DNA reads TGTGCCAGCAGTTACAGGCGGGAGAGGACAGATACGCAGTATTTT. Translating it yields CASSYRRERTDTQYF.

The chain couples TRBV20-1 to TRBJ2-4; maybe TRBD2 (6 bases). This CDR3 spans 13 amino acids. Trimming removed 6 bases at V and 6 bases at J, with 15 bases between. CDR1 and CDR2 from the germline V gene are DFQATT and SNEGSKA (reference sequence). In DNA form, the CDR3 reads TGCAGTGCCACTAGCCCCGGGCCAAACATTCAGTACTTC. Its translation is CSATSPGPNIQYF.

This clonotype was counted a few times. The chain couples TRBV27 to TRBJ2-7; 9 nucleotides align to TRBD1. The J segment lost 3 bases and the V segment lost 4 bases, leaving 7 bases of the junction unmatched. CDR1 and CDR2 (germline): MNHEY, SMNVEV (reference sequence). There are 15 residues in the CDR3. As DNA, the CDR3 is TGTGCCAGCAGTTCCCTCGGACAGGGGAACTACGAGCAGTACTTC. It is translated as CASSSLGQGNYEQYF.

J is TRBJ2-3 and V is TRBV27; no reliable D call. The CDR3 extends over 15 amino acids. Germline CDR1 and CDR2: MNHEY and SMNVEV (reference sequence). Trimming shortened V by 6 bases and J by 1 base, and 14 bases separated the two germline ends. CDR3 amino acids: CASSPDNLGTDTQYF. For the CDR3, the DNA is TGTGCCAGCAGCCCCGATAATTTGGGCACAGATACGCAGTATTTT.

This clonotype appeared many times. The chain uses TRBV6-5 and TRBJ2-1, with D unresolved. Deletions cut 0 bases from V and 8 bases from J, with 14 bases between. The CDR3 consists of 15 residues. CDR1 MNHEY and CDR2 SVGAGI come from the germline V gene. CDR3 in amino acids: CASSYSIPGRDEQFF. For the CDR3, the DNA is TGTGCCAGCAGTTACTCGATTCCGGGCCGGGATGAGCAGTTCTTC.

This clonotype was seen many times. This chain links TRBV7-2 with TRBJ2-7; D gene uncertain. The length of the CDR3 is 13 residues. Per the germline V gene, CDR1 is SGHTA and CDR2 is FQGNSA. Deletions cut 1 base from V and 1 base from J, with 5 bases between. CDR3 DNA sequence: TGTGCCAGCAGCTTAGAAGTTTCCTACGAGCAGTACTTC. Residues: CASSLEVSYEQYF.

The DNA for the CDR3 is TGTGCCAGCAGCTTATCACCGGGATTGCGAACTAATGAAAAACTGTTTTTT. This encodes CASSLSPGLRTNEKLFF. The V gene is TRBV7-2, the J gene TRBJ1-4; D ambiguous. The germline V gene encodes CDR1 SGHTA and CDR2 FQGNSA. The CDR3 length is 17 residues. Trimming shortened V by 2 bases and J by 1 base, and 14 bases separated the two germline ends.

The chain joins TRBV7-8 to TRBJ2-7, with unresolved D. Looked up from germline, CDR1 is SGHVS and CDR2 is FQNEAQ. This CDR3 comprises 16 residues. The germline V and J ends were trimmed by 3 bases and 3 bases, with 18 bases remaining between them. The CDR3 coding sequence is TGTGCCAGCAGCTTGGATCCGGCGGCGACCGACTACGAGCAGTACTTC. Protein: CASSLDPAATDYEQYF.

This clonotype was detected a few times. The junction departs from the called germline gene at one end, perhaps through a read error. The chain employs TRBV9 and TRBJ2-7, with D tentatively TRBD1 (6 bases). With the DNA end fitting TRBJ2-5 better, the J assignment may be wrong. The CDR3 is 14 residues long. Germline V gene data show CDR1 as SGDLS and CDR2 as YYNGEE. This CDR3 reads CASSVTGNQETQYF. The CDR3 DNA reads TGTGCTAGCAGCGTAACAGGGAACCAAGAGACCCAGTACTTC.

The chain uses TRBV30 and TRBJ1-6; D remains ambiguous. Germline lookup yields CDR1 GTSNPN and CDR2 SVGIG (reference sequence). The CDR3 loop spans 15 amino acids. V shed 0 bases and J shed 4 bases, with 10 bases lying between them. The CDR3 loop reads CAWSVFDIYNSPLHF. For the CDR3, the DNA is TGTGCCTGGAGTGTGTTTGACATTTATAATTCACCCCTCCACTTT.

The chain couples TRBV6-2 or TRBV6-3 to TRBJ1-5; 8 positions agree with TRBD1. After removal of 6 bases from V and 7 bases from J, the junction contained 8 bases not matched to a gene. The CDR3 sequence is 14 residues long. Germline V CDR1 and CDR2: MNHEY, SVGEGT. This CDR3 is CASSRDRTGQPQHF. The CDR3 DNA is TGTGCCAGCAGCCGGGACAGGACAGGCCAGCCCCAGCATTTT.

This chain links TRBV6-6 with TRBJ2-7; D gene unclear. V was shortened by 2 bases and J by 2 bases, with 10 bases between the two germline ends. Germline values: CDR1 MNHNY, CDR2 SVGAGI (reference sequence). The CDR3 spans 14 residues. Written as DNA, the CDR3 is TGTGCCAGCAGTTACGGAGATAGGACCTACGAGCAGTACTTC. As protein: CASSYGDRTYEQYF.